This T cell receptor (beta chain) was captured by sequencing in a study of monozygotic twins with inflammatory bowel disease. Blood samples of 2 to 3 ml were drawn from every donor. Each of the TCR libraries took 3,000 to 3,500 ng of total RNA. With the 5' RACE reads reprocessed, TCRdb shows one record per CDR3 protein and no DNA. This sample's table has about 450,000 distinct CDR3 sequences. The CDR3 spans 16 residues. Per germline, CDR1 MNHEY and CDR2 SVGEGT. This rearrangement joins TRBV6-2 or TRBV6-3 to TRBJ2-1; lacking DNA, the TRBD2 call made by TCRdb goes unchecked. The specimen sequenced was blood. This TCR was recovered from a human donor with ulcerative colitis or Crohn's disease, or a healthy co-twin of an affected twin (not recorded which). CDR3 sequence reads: CASSSTPGLGENEQFF.